This T cell receptor beta chain was obtained from a study of blood T cell repertoires in COVID-19. Looking at the study overall: COVID-19 samples, acute and convalescent, were from the United States, Italy and Spain. T cells, B-cell-depleted T cells, or PBMCs supplied cDNA or gDNA.

Sequenced by immunoSEQ multiplex PCR; TCRdb stores in-frame clones only, minus some. This repertoire shows approximately 130,000 clones, over 55% found once; its top ten account for roughly 2%. This clone has more than one count but fewer than ten. The V gene's germline CDR1 is WSHSY and CDR2 SAAADI. The CDR3 spans 13 residues. V shed 6 bases and J 9 bases; nucleotides not matched to a gene: 8. Material for sequencing was peripheral blood. The chain is built from TRBV10-2 and TRBJ2-1; 7 bases agree with TRBD1. The sequence was obtained from a woman in her 70s with acute or convalescent COVID-19. The CDR3 DNA is TGCGCCAGCAGCGGACAGGTTTTCGGTGAGCAGTTCTTC. The encoded protein is CASSGQVFGEQFF.